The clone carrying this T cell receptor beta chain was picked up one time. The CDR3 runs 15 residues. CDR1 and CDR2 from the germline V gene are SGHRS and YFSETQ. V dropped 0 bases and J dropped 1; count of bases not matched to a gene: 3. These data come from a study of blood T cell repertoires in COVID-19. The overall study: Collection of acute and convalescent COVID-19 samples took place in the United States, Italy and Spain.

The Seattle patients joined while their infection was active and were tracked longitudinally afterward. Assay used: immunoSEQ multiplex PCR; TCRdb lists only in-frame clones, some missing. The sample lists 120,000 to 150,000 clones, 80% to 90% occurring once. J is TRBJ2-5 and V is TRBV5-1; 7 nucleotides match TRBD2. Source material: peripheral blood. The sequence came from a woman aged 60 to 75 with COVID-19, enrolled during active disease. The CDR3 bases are TGCGCCAGCAGCTTGGGGGGCGGGGGCCAAGAGACCCAGTACTTC. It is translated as CASSLGGGGQETQYF.